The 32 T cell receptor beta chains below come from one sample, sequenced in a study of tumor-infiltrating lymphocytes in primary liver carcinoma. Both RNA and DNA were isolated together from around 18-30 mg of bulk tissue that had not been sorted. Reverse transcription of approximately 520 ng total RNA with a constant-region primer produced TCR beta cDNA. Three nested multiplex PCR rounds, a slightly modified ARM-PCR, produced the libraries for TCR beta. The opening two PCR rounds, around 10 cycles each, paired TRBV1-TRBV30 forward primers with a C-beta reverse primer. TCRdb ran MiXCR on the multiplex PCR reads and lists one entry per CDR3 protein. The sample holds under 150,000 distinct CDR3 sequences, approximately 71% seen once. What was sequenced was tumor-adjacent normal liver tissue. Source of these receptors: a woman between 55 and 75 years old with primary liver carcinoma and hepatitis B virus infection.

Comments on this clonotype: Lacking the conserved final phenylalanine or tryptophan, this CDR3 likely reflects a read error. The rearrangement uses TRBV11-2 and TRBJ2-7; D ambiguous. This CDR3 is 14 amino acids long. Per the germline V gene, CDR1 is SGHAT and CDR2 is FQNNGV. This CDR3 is CTSSVYLGSYKQYL. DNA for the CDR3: TGTACCAGCAGCGTGTACCTAGGTAGCTACAAGCAGTACCTC.

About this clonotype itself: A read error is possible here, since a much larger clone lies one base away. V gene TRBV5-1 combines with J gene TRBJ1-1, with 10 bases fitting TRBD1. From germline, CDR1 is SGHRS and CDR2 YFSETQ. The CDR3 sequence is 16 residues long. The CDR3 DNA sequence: TGCGTCAGCAGCTTGGTTGGACAGGGGGTGTACACTGAAGCTTTCTTT. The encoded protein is CVSSLVGQGVYTEAFF.

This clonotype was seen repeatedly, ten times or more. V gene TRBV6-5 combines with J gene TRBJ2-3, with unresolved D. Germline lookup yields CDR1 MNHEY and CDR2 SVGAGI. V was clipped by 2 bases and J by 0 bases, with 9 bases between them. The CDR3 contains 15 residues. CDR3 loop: CASSYRATSTDTQYF. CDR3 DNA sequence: TGTGCCAGCAGTTACAGGGCAACTAGCACAGATACGCAGTATTTT.

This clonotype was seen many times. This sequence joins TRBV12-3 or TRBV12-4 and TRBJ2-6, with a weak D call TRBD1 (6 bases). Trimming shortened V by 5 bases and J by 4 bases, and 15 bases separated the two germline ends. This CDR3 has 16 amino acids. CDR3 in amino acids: CASSPHPGAGANVLTF. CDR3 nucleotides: TGTGCCAGCAGTCCGCATCCAGGGGCCGGGGCCAACGTCCTGACTTTC.

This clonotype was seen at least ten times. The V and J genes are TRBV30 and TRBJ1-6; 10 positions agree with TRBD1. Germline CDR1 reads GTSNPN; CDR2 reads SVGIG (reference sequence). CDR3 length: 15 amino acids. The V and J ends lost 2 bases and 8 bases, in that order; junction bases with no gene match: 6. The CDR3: CAWSRSGTGDSPLHF. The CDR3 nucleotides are TGTGCCTGGAGTCGATCCGGGACAGGGGATTCACCCCTCCACTTT. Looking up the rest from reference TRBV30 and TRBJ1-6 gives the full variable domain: SQTIHQWPATLVQPVGSPLSLECTVEGTSNPNLYWYRQAAGRGLQLLFYSVGIGQISSEVPQNLSASRPQDRQFILSSKKLLLSDSGFYLCAWSRSGTGDSPLHFGNGTRLTVT.

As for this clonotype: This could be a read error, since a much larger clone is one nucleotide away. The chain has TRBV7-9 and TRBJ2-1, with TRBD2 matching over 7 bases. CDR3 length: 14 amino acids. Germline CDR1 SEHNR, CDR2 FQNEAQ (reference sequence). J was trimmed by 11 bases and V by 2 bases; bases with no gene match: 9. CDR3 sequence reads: CASSLPALANKQFF. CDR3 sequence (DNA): TGTGCCAGCAGCTTACCGGCACTAGCGAATAAGCAGTTCTTC. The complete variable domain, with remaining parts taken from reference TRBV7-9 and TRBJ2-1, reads DTGVSQNPRHKITKRGQNVTFRCDPISEHNRLYWYRQTLGQGPEFLTYFQNEAQLEKSRLLSDRFSAERPKGSFSTLEIQRTEQGDSAMYLCASSLPALANKQFFGPGTRLTVL.

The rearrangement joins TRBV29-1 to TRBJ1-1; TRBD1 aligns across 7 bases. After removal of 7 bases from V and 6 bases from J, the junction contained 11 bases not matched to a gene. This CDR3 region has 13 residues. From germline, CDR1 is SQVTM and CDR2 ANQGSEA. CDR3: CSGRTGGSAEAFF. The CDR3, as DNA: TGCAGCGGGAGGACAGGAGGGAGCGCTGAAGCTTTCTTT.

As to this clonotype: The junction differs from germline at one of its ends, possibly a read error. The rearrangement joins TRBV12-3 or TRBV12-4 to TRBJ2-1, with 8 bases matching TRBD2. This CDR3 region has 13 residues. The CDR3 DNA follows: TGTGCCATCACCGAAGTAGCGGGACATGAGCAGATCTTC. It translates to CAITEVAGHEQIF.

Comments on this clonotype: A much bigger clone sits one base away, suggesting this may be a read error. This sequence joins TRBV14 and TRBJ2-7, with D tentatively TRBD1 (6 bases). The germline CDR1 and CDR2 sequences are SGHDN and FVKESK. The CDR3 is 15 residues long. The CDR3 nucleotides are TGTGCCAGCAGCCACAGTCTGCGTACGGGACACGACCAGTACTTC. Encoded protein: CASSHSLRTGHDQYF.

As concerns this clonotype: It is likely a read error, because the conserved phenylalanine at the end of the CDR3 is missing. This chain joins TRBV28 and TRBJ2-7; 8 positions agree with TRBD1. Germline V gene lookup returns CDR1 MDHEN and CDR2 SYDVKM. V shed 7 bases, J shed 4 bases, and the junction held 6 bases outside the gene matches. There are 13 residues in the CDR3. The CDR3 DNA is TGTGCCAGCACCATGGGACAGGATTACGAGCAGTACTTA. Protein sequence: CASTMGQDYEQYL.

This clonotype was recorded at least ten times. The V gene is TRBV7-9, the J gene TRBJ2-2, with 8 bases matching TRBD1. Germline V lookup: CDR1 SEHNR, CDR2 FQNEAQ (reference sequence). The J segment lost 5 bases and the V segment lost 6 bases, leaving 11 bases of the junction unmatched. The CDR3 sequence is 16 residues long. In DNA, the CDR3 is TGTGCCAGCAGTCAGGGGGCTCTCGTTGAAACCGGGGAGCTGTTTTTT. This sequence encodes CASSQGALVETGELFF.

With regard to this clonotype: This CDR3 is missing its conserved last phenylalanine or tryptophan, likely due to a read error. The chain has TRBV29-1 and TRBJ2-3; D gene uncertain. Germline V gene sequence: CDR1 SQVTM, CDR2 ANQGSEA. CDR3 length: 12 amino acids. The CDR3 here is CSVEGATDTQYI. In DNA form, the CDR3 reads TGCAGCGTTGAAGGGGCCACAGACACGCAGTATATT.

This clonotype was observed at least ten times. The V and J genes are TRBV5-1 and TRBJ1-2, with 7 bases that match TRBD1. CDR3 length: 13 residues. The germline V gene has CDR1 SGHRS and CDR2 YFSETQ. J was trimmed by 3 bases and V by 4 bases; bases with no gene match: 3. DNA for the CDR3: TGCGCCAGCAGCCCGGGACAGTACTATGGCTACACCTTC. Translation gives CASSPGQYYGYTF.

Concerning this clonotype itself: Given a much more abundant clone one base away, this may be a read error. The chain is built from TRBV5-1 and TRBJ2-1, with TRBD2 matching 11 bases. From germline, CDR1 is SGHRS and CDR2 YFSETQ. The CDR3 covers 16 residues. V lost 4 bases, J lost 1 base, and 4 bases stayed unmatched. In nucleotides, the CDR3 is TGCGCCAGCAGCCTCATAGCGGGAGGGTCCTACAATGAGCAGTTCTTC. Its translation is CASSLIAGGSYNEQFF.

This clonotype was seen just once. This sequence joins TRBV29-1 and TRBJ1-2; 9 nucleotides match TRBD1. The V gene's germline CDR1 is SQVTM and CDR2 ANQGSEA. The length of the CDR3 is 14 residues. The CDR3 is CSAPPGDRAGGYTF. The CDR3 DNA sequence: TGCAGTGCCCCCCCCGGGGACAGGGCGGGTGGCTACACCTTC. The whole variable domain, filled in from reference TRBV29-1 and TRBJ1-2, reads SAVISQKPSRDICQRGTSLTIQCQVDSQVTMMFWYRQQPGQSLTLIATANQGSEATYESGFVIDKFPISRPNLTFSTLTVSNMSPEDSSIYLCSAPPGDRAGGYTFGSGTRLTVV.

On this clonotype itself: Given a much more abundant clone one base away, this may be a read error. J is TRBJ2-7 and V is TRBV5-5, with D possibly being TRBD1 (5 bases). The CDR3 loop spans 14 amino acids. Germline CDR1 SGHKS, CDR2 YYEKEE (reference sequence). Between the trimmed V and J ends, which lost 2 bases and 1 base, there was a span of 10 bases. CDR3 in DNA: TGTGCCAGCAGCTTTGCGACAGAGTCCTACGAGCAGTACTTC. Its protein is CASSFATESYEQYF.

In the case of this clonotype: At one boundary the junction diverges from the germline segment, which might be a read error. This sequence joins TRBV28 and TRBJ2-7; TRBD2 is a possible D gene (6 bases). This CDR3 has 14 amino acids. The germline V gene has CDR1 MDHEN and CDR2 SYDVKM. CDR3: CVSRLPGDFYEQHF. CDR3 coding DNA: TGTGTCAGCCGTTTACCCGGGGACTTCTACGAGCAGCACTTC.

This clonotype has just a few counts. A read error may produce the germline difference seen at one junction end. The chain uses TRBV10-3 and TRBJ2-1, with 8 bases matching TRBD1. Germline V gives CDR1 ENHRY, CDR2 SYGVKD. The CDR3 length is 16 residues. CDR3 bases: TGTGCCATCAGTGAGCCCTCAGGGGGCCCCTACAATGAGCAGTTCTTT. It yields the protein CAISEPSGGPYNEQFF.

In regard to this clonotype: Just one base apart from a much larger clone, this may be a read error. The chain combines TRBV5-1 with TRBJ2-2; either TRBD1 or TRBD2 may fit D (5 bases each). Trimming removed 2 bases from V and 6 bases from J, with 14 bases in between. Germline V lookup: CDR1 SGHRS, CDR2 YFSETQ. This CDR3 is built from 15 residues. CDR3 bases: TGCGCCAGCAGCTTATCGGGACCCCTCGCCGGGGAGCTGTTTTTT. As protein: CASSLSGPLAGELFF.

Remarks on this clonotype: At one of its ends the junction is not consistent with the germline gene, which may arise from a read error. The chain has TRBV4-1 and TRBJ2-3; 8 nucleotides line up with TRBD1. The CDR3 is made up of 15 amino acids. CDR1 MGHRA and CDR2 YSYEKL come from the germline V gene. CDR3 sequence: CACSLEDRDTDTQYF. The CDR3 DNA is TGCGCCTGCAGCCTAGAGGACAGGGACACTGATACGCAGTATTTT.

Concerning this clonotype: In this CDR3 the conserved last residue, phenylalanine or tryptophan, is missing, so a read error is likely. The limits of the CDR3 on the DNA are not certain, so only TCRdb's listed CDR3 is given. Here the CDR3 reads CASSQERGRARETHYL. This rearrangement joins TRBV4-1 to TRBJ2-5; no check of the table's D call, TRBD2, against the DNA was made. Germline CDR1 reads MGHRA; CDR2 reads YSYEKL. The CDR3 totals 16 residues, both ends included.

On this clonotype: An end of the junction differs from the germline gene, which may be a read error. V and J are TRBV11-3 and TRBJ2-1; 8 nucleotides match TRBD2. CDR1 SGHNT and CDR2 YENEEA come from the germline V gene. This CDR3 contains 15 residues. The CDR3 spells CASSSTGTRGNEQFF. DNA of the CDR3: TGCGCCAGCAGCTCAACCGGGACTAGAGGTAATGAGCAGTTCTTC.

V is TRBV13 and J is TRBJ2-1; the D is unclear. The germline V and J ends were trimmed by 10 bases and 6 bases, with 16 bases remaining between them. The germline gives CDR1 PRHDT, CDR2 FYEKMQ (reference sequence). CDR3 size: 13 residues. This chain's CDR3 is CATSQSPGNEQFF. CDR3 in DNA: TGTGCCACCAGTCAATCCCCGGGCAATGAGCAGTTCTTC.

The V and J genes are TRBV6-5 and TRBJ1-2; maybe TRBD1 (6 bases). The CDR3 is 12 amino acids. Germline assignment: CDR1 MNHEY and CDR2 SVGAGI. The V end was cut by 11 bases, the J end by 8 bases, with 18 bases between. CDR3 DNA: TGTGCCTGCGGTAGGCAGGGGATAGGCTACACCTTC. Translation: CACGRQGIGYTF.

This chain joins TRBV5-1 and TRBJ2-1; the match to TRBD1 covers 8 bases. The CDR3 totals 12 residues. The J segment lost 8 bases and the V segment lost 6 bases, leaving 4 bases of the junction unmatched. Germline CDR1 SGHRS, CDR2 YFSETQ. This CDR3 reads CASTSDRDEQFF. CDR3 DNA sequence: TGCGCCAGCACCTCGGACAGGGATGAGCAGTTCTTC.

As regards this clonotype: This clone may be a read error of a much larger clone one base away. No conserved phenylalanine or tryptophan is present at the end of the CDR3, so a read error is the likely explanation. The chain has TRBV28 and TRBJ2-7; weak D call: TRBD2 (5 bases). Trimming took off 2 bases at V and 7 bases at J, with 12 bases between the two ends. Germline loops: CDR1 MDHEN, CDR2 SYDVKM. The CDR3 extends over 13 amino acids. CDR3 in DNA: TGTGCCAGCAGTTTACCCGGGTCGGGGGAGCAGTACTCC. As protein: CASSLPGSGEQYS.

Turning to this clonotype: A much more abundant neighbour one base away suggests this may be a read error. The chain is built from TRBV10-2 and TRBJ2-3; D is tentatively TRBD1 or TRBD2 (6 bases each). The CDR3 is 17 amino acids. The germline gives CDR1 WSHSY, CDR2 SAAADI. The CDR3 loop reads CANSGGGTGAGTDTQYF. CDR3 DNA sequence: TGCGCCAACAGTGGGGGCGGGACTGGGGCTGGCACAGATACGCAGTATTTT.

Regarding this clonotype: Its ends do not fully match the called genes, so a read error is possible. DNA for the CDR3: TGTGCCAGCAGAAGGACAGAGAACATTGAAACTTTCTTT. Translation: CASRRTENIETFF. The V gene is TRBV12-3 or TRBV12-4, the J gene TRBJ1-1, with a weak D call TRBD1 (6 bases). This CDR3 has 13 residues.

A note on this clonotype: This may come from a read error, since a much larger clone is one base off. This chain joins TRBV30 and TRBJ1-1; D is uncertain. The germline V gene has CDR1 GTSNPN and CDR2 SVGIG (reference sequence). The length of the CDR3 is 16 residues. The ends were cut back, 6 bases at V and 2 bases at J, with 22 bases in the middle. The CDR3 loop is CACSPRRTADNTEAFF. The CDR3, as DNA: TGTGCCTGTAGTCCGCGCAGGACGGCCGACAACACTGAAGCTTTCTTT.

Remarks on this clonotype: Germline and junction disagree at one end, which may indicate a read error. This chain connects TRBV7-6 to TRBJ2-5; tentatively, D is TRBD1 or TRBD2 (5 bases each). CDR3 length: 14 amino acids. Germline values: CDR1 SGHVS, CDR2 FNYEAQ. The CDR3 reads CANSLTGPKETQYF. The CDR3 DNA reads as TGTGCCAACAGCTTAACGGGGCCTAAGGAGACCCAGTACTTC.

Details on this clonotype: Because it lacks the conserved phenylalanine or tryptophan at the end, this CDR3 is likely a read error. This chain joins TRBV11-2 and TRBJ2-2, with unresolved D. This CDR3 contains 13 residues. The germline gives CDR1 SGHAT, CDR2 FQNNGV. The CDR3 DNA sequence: TGTGCCAGCAGCTTAGACCCTTCCTGGGAACTGTTTTTA. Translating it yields CASSLDPSWELFL.

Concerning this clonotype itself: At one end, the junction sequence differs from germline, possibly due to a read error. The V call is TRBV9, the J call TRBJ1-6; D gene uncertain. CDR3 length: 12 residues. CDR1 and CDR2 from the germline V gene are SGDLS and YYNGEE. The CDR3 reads CTSSVDNSPLHF. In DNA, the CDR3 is TGTACCAGCAGCGTCGATAATTCACCTCTCCACTTT.